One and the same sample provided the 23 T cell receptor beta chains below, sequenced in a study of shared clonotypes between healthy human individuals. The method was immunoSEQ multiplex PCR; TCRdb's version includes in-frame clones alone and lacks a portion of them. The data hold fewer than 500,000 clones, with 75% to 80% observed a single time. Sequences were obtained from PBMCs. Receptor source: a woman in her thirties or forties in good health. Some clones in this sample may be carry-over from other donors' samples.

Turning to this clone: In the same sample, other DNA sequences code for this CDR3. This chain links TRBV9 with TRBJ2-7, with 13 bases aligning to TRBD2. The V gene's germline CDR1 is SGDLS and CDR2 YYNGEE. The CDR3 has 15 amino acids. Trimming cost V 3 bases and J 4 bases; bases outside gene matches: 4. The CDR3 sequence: CASSAGLAGTYEQYF. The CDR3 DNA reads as TGTGCCAGCAGCGCGGGACTAGCGGGAACGTACGAGCAGTACTTC.

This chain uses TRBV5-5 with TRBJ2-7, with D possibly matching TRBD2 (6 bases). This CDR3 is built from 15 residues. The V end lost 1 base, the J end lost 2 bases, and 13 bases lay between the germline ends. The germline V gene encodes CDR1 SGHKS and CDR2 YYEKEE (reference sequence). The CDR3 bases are TGTGCCAGCAGCTTGAGTAGCGGCTCCACCTACGAGCAGTACTTC. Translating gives CASSLSSGSTYEQYF.

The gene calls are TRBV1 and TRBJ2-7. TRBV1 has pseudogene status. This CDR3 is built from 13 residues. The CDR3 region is CTSSQDRAGQKYF. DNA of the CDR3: TGCACCAGCAGCCAAGATCGGGCGGGACAAAAGTACTTC.

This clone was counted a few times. The CDR3 region has the DNA TGTGCCAGCAGTGAAAGGGTGGCGGGGGGAGCCAAAAACATTCAGTACTTC. Protein sequence: CASSERVAGGAKNIQYF. The chain links TRBV2 to TRBJ2-4; 8 nucleotides match TRBD2. The germline V gene has CDR1 SNHLY and CDR2 FYNNEI. This CDR3 contains 17 residues. The junction had 6 bases not matched to a gene; V was cut back by 2 bases and J by 0 bases.

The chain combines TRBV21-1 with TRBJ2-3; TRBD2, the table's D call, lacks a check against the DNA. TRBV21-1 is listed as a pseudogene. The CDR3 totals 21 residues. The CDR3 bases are TGTGCCAGCAGCAAACTCCCCCCCCCTAGCGGGAGCTATCTTCCGACAGATACGCAGTATTTT. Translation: CASSKLPPPSGSYLPTDTQYF.

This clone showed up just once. CDR3 sequence: CASSVASGRLAGGEQFF. In DNA form, the CDR3 reads TGTGCCAGCAGCGTAGCCTCAGGGCGACTAGCGGGGGGTGAGCAGTTCTTC. The chain joins TRBV9 to TRBJ2-1; 13 bases line up with TRBD2. CDR3 length equals 17 residues. The V gene end was trimmed by 0 bases and the J gene end by 9 bases; junction bases not matched to a gene: 9. Germline V gene sequence: CDR1 SGDLS, CDR2 YYNGEE.

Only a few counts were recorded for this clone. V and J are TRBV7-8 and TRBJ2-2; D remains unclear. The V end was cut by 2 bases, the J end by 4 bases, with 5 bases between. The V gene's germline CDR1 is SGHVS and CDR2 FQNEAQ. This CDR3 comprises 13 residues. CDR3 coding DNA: TGTGCCAGCAGCTTAACCGGCACCGGGGAGCTGTTTTTT. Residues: CASSLTGTGELFF.

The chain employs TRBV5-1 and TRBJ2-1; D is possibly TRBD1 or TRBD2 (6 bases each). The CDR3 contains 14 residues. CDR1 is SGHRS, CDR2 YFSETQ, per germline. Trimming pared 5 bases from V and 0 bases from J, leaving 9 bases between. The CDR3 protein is CASRGGASYNEQFF. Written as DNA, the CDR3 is TGCGCCAGCAGGGGGGGCGCCTCCTACAATGAGCAGTTCTTC.

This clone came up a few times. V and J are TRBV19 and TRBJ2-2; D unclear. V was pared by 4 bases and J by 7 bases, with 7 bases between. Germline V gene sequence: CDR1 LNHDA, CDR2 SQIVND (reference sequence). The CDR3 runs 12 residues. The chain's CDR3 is CASSKAFGELFF. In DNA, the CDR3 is TGTGCCAGTAGTAAGGCTTTCGGGGAGCTGTTTTTT.

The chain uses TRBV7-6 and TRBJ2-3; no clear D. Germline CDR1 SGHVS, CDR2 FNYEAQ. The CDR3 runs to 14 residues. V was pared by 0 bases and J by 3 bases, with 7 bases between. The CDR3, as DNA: TGTGCCAGCAGCTTAGCGATCGGAACAGATACGCAGTATTTT. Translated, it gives CASSLAIGTDTQYF.

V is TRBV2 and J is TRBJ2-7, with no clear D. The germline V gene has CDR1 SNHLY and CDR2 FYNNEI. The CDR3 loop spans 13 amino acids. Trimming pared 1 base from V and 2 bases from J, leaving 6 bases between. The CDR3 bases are TGTGCCAGCAGTGAAGGCTGGCCCTACGAGCAGTACTTC. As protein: CASSEGWPYEQYF. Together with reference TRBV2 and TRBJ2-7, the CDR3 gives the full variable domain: EPEVTQTPSHQVTQMGQEVILRCVPISNHLYFYWYRQILGQKVEFLVSFYNNEISEKSEIFDDQFSVERPDGSNFTLKIRSTKLEDSAMYFCASSEGWPYEQYFGPGTRLTVT.

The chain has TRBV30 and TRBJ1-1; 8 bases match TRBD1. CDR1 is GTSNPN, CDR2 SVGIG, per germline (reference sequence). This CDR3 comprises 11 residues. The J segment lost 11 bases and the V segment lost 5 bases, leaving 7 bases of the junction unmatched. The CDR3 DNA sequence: TGTGCCTGGGGGGCAGGGGGCGGGGCTTTCTTT. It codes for CAWGAGGGAFF. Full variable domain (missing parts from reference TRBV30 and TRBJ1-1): SQTIHQWPATLVQPVGSPLSLECTVEGTSNPNLYWYRQAAGRGLQLLFYSVGIGQISSEVPQNLSASRPQDRQFILSSKKLLLSDSGFYLCAWGAGGGAFFGQGTRLTVV.

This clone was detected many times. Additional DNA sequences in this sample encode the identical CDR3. The CDR3 loop is CASSLDRGSSYEQYF. In DNA form, the CDR3 reads TGTGCCAGCAGCCTTGACAGGGGGTCTTCCTACGAGCAGTACTTC. V gene TRBV14 combines with J gene TRBJ2-7; 9 bases are shared with TRBD1. Trimming cost V 4 bases and J 1 base; bases outside gene matches: 5. Germline V lookup: CDR1 SGHDN, CDR2 FVKESK. This CDR3 region has 15 residues.

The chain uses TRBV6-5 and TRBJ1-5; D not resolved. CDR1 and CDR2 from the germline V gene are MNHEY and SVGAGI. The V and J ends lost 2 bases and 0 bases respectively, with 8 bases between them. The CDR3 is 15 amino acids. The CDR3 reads CASSYGPNSNQPQHF. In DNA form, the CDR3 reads TGTGCCAGCAGTTACGGGCCCAATAGCAATCAGCCCCAGCATTTT.

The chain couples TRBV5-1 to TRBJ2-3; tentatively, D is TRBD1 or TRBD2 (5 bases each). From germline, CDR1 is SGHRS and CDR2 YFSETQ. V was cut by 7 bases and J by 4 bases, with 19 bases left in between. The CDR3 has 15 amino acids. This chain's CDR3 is CASQTGTLRPDTQYF. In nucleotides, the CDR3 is TGCGCCAGCCAGACGGGGACCTTACGACCAGATACGCAGTATTTT.

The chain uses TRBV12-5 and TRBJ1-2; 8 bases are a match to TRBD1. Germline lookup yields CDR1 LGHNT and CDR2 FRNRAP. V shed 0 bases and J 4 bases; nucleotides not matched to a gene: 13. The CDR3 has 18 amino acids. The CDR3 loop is CASGLVLLGAGQVYGYTF. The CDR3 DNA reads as TGTGCTAGTGGTTTGGTACTTTTGGGAGCGGGACAGGTCTATGGCTACACCTTC.

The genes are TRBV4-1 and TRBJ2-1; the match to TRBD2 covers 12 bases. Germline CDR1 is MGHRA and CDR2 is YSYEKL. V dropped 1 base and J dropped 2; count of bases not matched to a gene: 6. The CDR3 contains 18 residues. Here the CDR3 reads CASSQGLAGVRTYNEQFF. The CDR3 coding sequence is TGCGCCAGCAGCCAAGGACTAGCGGGAGTAAGGACCTACAATGAGCAGTTCTTC.

This CDR3 reads CASSGGRGGTEAFF. The CDR3 DNA follows: TGTGCCAGCTCGGGGGGCAGGGGAGGCACTGAAGCTTTCTTT. The chain employs TRBV28 and TRBJ1-1; maybe TRBD1 (6 bases). V lost 8 bases and J lost 4, with 17 bases in between. This CDR3 contains 14 residues. Per the germline V gene, CDR1 is MDHEN and CDR2 is SYDVKM.

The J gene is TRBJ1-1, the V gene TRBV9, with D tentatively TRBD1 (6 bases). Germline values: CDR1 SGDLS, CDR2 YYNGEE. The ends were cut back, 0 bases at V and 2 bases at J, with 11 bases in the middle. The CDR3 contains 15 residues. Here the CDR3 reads CASSVGQARNTEAFF. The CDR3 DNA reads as TGTGCCAGCAGCGTAGGACAGGCCCGTAACACTGAAGCTTTCTTT.

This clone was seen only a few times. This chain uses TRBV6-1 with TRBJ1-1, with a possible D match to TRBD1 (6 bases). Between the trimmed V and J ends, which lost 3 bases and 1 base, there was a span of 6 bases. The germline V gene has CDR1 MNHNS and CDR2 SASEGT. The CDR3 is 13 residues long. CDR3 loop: CASSEGQNTEAFF. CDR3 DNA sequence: TGTGCCAGCAGTGAGGGACAGAACACTGAAGCTTTCTTT.

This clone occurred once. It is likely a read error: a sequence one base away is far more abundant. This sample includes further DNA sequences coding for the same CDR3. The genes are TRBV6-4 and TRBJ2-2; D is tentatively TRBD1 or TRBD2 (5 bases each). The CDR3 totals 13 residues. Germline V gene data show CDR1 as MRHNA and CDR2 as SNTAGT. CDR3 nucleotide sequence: TGTGCCAGCAGTGACTCGGACACCGGGGAGCTGTTCTTT. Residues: CASSDSDTGELFF.

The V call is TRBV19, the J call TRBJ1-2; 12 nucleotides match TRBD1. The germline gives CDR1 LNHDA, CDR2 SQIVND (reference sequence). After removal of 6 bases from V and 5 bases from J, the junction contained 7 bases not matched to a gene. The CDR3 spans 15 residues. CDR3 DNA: TGTGCCAGTAGACCCGGGACAGGGGGCCCTTATGGCTACACCTTC. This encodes CASRPGTGGPYGYTF.

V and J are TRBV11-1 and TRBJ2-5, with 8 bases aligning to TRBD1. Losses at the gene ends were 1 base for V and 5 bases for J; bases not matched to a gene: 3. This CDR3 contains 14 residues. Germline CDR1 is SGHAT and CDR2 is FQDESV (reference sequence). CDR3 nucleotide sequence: TGTGCCAGCAGCTTAGACAGGGGGGATGAGACCCAGTACTTC. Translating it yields CASSLDRGDETQYF.